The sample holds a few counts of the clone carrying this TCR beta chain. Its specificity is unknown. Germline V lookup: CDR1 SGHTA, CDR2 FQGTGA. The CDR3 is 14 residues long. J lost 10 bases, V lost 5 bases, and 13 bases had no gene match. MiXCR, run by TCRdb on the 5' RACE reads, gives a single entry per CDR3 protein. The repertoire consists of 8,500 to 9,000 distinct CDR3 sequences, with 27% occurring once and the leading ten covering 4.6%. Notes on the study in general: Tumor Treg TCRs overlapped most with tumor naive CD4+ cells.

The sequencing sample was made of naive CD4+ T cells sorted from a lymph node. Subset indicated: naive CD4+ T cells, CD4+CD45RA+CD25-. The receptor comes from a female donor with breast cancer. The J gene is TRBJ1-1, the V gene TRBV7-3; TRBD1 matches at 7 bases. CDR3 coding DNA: TGTGCCAGCAGCCGCACAGGGGCCGAAATAGGAGCTTTCTTT. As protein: CASSRTGAEIGAFF.